Below, 31 T cell receptor beta chains from the same sample are listed, as sequenced in a study of blood T cell repertoires in COVID-19. Only in-frame clones appear in the TCRdb table, and some are missing; sequencing was by immunoSEQ multiplex PCR. The sample includes more than 350,000 clones, 85% to 90% of them seen just once. The sequenced sample consisted of PBMCs or T cells enriched from blood (not recorded which). The source is a man between 18 and 35 years old who had recovered from COVID-19.

J is TRBJ2-7 and V is TRBV3-1 (or the pseudogene TRBV3-2); D is uncertain. Trimming shortened V by 1 base and J by 1 base, and 11 bases separated the two germline ends. The CDR3 contains 15 residues. Germline V lookup: CDR1 LGHDT, CDR2 YNNKEL (reference sequence). CDR3 in DNA: TGTGCCAGCAGCCAAGCACAGCTTCAGTCCTACGAGCAGTACTTC. Protein product: CASSQAQLQSYEQYF.

The chain is built from TRBV6-5 and TRBJ2-7; 8 nucleotides line up with TRBD2. The CDR3 is made up of 15 amino acids. Trimming took 3 bases from V and 2 from J; bases not matched to a gene: 6. Germline V gene sequence: CDR1 MNHEY, CDR2 SVGAGI. The CDR3 is CASSYSAGDTYEQYF. In DNA, the CDR3 is TGTGCCAGCAGTTATTCAGCGGGAGATACCTACGAGCAGTACTTC.

The chain uses TRBV6-5 and TRBJ2-2; D is uncertain. V was trimmed by 2 bases and J by 6 bases, leaving 7 bases between them. The germline CDR1 and CDR2 sequences are MNHEY and SVGAGI. CDR3 length: 13 residues. CDR3 DNA sequence: TGTGCCAGCAGTTACGAGGTAGCCGGGGAGCTGTTTTTT. Translated: CASSYEVAGELFF.

The chain has TRBV28 and TRBJ2-7; 11 bases are a match to TRBD2. Germline CDR1 reads MDHEN; CDR2 reads SYDVKM. The CDR3 extends over 16 amino acids. After removal of 6 bases from V and 4 bases from J, the junction contained 11 bases not matched to a gene. The CDR3 DNA follows: TGTGCCAGCAGATCCCCCGGGACTAGCGGAGCTTACGAGCAGTACTTC. Its protein is CASRSPGTSGAYEQYF.

The rearrangement joins TRBV19 to TRBJ2-7; D possibly corresponds to TRBD2 (5 bases). V was trimmed by 2 bases and J by 4 bases, leaving 12 bases between them. CDR1 is LNHDA and CDR2 is SQIVND in the germline V gene (reference sequence). The length of the CDR3 is 14 residues. The CDR3 loop reads CASSISSGIYEQYF. The CDR3 DNA reads TGTGCCAGTAGTATATCTTCCGGGATATACGAGCAGTACTTC.

This clone was detected a few times. The V gene is TRBV6-4, the J gene TRBJ2-1; 9 nucleotides align to TRBD1. CDR3 length equals 15 residues. CDR1 and CDR2 (germline): MRHNA, SNTAGT. V lost 4 bases, J lost 2 bases, and 3 bases stayed unmatched. CDR3 region: CASSGGQGPYNEQFF. The CDR3 coding sequence is TGTGCCAGCAGTGGGGGACAGGGCCCCTACAATGAGCAGTTCTTC.

The V call is TRBV24-1, the J call TRBJ1-2; 7 positions match TRBD1. The CDR3 length is 13 residues. Trimming cost V 5 bases and J 4 bases; bases outside gene matches: 3. From germline, CDR1 is KGHDR and CDR2 SFDVKD. CDR3 protein: CATSVRTGYGYTF. CDR3 nucleotides: TGTGCCACCAGTGTTCGGACAGGCTATGGCTACACCTTC.

Concerning this clone itself: This sample also contains other DNA sequences that code for the same CDR3. The chain uses TRBV28 and TRBJ1-2; D unresolved. Germline CDR1 MDHEN, CDR2 SYDVKM. The CDR3 is 12 amino acids. V dropped 5 bases and J dropped 0 bases, with 4 bases sitting between them. The CDR3 coding sequence is TGTGCCAGCAGTCTAGCTAACTATGGCTACACCTTC. Its protein product is CASSLANYGYTF.

In DNA form, the CDR3 reads TGTGCCAGCTCACCTCGCCCGGACAGGGAGAGCTCCTACGAGCAGTACTTC. Protein sequence: CASSPRPDRESSYEQYF. V and J are TRBV18 and TRBJ2-7; 8 bases match TRBD1. The CDR3 covers 17 residues. The ends lost 3 bases at V and 0 bases at J; junction bases unmatched: 10. CDR1 KGHSH and CDR2 LQKENI come from the germline V gene.

The CDR3 region is CASRPGTGKGNSPLHF. In DNA, the CDR3 is TGTGCCAGCAGGCCCGGGACAGGCAAAGGGAATTCACCCCTCCACTTT. This chain joins TRBV5-8 and TRBJ1-6, with 8 nucleotides matching TRBD1. V shed 5 bases, J shed 7 bases, and the junction held 11 bases outside the gene matches. The germline CDR1 and CDR2 sequences are SGHTS and YDEGEE. This CDR3 comprises 16 residues. Filled out from reference TRBV5-8 and TRBJ1-6, the complete variable domain reads EAGVTQSPTHLIKTRGQQATLRCSPISGHTSVYWYQQALGLGLQFLLWYDEGEERNRGNFPPRFSGRQFPNYSSELNVNALELEDSALYLCASRPGTGKGNSPLHFGNGTRLTVT.

This sequence joins TRBV5-5 and TRBJ2-3, with a possible D match to TRBD2 (6 bases). CDR3 size: 14 residues. V was shortened by 0 bases and J by 5 bases, with 10 bases between the two germline ends. CDR1 and CDR2 (germline): SGHKS, YYEKEE (reference sequence). CDR3 DNA sequence: TGTGCCAGCAGCTTGGAAACGGGAGTAGATACGCAGTATTTT. It encodes CASSLETGVDTQYF.

This CDR3 is CASSSLTGRYEQYF. As DNA, the CDR3 is TGTGCCAGCAGTTCCCTGACAGGCCGCTACGAGCAGTACTTC. This chain links TRBV27 with TRBJ2-7, with a possible D match to TRBD1 (6 bases). The germline gives CDR1 MNHEY, CDR2 SMNVEV (reference sequence). V was shortened by 4 bases and J by 3 bases, with 13 bases between the two germline ends. CDR3 length: 14 residues.

V gene TRBV6-5 combines with J gene TRBJ1-2; D possibly corresponds to TRBD1 (5 bases). The V gene's germline CDR1 is MNHEY and CDR2 SVGAGI. The CDR3 has 15 amino acids. The V end lost 6 bases, the J end lost 5 bases, and 19 bases lay between the germline ends. The CDR3 loop is CASRPGTGNNYGYTF. CDR3 sequence (DNA): TGTGCCAGCAGGCCCGGGACTGGGAACAATTATGGCTACACCTTC.

The chain recombines TRBV7-9 with TRBJ1-6; possible D gene TRBD1, 6 bases. Germline loops: CDR1 SEHNR, CDR2 FQNEAQ (reference sequence). The V end was cut by 4 bases, the J end by 4 bases, with 17 bases between. CDR3 length: 17 residues. The CDR3 is CASSSYRDSSYNSPLHF. CDR3 nucleotide sequence: TGTGCCAGCAGCTCGTACAGGGATTCATCATATAATTCACCCCTCCACTTT.

This rearrangement joins TRBV3-1 (or the pseudogene TRBV3-2) to TRBJ2-7; D may be TRBD2 (6 bases). In germline, CDR1 is LGHDT, CDR2 YNNKEL (reference sequence). The CDR3 is made up of 16 amino acids. The V end lost 0 bases, the J end lost 4 bases, and 16 bases lay between the germline ends. The CDR3 DNA reads as TGTGCCAGCAGCCAAGACGCGGGTAGCGGAAAATACGAGCAGTACTTC. This translates into CASSQDAGSGKYEQYF.

V gene TRBV3-1 (or the pseudogene TRBV3-2) combines with J gene TRBJ1-4; TRBD1 matches at 7 bases. Trimming cost V 7 bases and J 8 bases; bases outside gene matches: 10. Germline V gene sequence: CDR1 LGHDT, CDR2 YNNKEL (reference sequence). The CDR3 extends over 14 amino acids. The CDR3 is CASTRQGEGEKLFF. CDR3 bases: TGTGCCAGCACCCGACAGGGAGAAGGGGAAAAACTGTTTTTT.

This sequence joins TRBV11-2 and TRBJ2-1, with D maybe TRBD2 (7 bases). The CDR3 is 16 residues long. Looked up from germline, CDR1 is SGHAT and CDR2 is FQNNGV. V lost 0 bases and J lost 8, with 17 bases in between. The CDR3 DNA reads TGTGCCAGCAGCTTAGATCCCGGGGGGCGTGTTGATGAGCAGTTCTTC. Amino acids: CASSLDPGGRVDEQFF.

The genes are TRBV2 and TRBJ1-5, with TRBD1 matching 9 bases. Germline CDR1 reads SNHLY; CDR2 reads FYNNEI. The trim removed 4 bases at V and 3 bases at J, leaving 7 bases unmatched. This CDR3 is 16 amino acids long. The CDR3 DNA is TGTGCCAGCAGTGCTCCGGGACAGGGCTACAATCAGCCCCAGCATTTT. Protein product: CASSAPGQGYNQPQHF. Based on the CDR3 plus reference TRBV2 and TRBJ1-5, the full variable domain is EPEVTQTPSHQVTQMGQEVILRCVPISNHLYFYWYRQILGQKVEFLVSFYNNEISEKSEIFDDQFSVERPDGSNFTLKIRSTKLEDSAMYFCASSAPGQGYNQPQHFGDGTRLSIL.

The chain combines TRBV28 with TRBJ1-2; weak D call: TRBD1 (5 bases). This CDR3 has 14 amino acids. Germline CDR1 and CDR2: MDHEN and SYDVKM. The V and J ends lost 6 bases and 8 bases respectively, with 19 bases between them. This CDR3 is CASRAPGGGSGYTF. The CDR3 DNA sequence: TGTGCCAGCAGGGCCCCGGGGGGAGGCTCCGGCTACACCTTC.

This chain uses TRBV27 with TRBJ2-5, with a weak D call TRBD1 (6 bases). The ends were cut back, 0 bases at V and 6 bases at J, with 17 bases in the middle. Germline V gene data show CDR1 as MNHEY and CDR2 as SMNVEV (reference sequence). The CDR3 loop spans 16 amino acids. Here the CDR3 reads CASSLSGQGRGKTQYF. In nucleotides, the CDR3 is TGTGCCAGCAGTTTATCGGGGCAGGGGAGAGGCAAGACCCAGTACTTC.

The chain employs TRBV28 and TRBJ1-4; weak D call: TRBD1 (5 bases). Per germline, CDR1 MDHEN and CDR2 SYDVKM. The CDR3 sequence is 12 residues long. V was cut by 5 bases and J by 8 bases, with 9 bases left in between. The CDR3 region has the DNA TGTGCCAGCAGTGGGGGAGGCGAAAAACTGTTTTTT. Translating it yields CASSGGGEKLFF.

The rearrangement uses TRBV18 and TRBJ2-3; D unclear. The CDR3 totals 13 residues. V was pared by 3 bases and J by 4 bases, with 8 bases between. Germline V gives CDR1 KGHSH, CDR2 LQKENI. CDR3 DNA sequence: TGTGCCAGCTCACCCCCAGTGTCAGATACGCAGTATTTT. Amino acid sequence: CASSPPVSDTQYF.

The V call is TRBV10-2, the J call TRBJ2-2; D is ambiguous. Looked up from germline, CDR1 is WSHSY and CDR2 is SAAADI. V was shortened by 7 bases and J by 5 bases, with 8 bases between the two germline ends. This CDR3 is built from 12 residues. The CDR3 here is CASTGETGELFF. CDR3 DNA sequence: TGCGCCAGCACAGGCGAAACCGGGGAGCTGTTTTTT.

The chain uses TRBV2 and TRBJ1-5; a weak D match, TRBD1 (6 bases). The CDR3 is made up of 14 amino acids. Trimming removed 10 bases from V and 3 bases from J, with 16 bases in between. Per germline, CDR1 SNHLY and CDR2 FYNNEI. The CDR3 nucleotides are TGTGCCACCTCCGAGACAGGTCTCAATCAGCCCCAGCATTTT. Its translation is CATSETGLNQPQHF.

The V gene is TRBV5-1, the J gene TRBJ1-2, with 8 nucleotides matching TRBD1. The CDR3 runs to 16 residues. CDR1 is SGHRS, CDR2 YFSETQ, per germline. V was pared by 0 bases and J by 2 bases, with 6 bases of the junction left unmatched. CDR3 sequence (DNA): TGCGCCAGCAGCTTGGGGGTCCGGGACAGGAACTATGGCTACACCTTC. Translating gives CASSLGVRDRNYGYTF.

V and J are TRBV10-3 and TRBJ2-2; D gene ambiguous. The CDR3 has 17 residues. Trimming took 3 bases from V and 0 from J, leaving 14 bases between them. Germline V gene sequence: CDR1 ENHRY, CDR2 SYGVKD. CDR3: CAISDGVLPPNTGELFF. The CDR3 DNA reads TGTGCCATCAGTGATGGAGTACTCCCCCCGAACACCGGGGAGCTGTTTTTT.

This sequence joins TRBV7-9 and TRBJ2-1; 10 bases are shared with TRBD1. The CDR3 is 16 residues long. After removal of 2 bases from V and 7 bases from J, the junction contained 8 bases not matched to a gene. CDR1 and CDR2 (germline): SEHNR, FQNEAQ (reference sequence). CDR3: CASSLIWTGGKNEQFF. The CDR3 nucleotides read TGTGCCAGCAGCTTAATCTGGACAGGGGGAAAAAATGAGCAGTTCTTC.

V gene TRBV29-1 combines with J gene TRBJ1-3; D gene uncertain. Germline loops: CDR1 SQVTM, CDR2 ANQGSEA. Trimming cost V 7 bases and J 0 bases, with 16 bases left between them. The CDR3 has 15 amino acids. Written as DNA, the CDR3 is TGCAGCGCCTTTTTCGGTAGGAGCTCTGGAAACACCATATATTTT. This encodes CSAFFGRSSGNTIYF.

The rearrangement uses TRBV7-2 and TRBJ2-5, with no clear D. CDR3 size: 14 residues. Looked up from germline, CDR1 is SGHTA and CDR2 is FQGNSA. Trimming took off 4 bases at V and 3 bases at J, with 12 bases between the two ends. Here the CDR3 reads CASSSYYPEETQYF. The CDR3 DNA reads as TGTGCCAGCAGCTCCTATTACCCCGAAGAGACCCAGTACTTC.

This clone has only one observation. V gene TRBV10-2 combines with J gene TRBJ1-5; possible D gene TRBD1, 5 bases. The CDR3 has 14 residues. Trimming took off 6 bases at V and 5 bases at J, with 14 bases between the two ends. From germline, CDR1 is WSHSY and CDR2 SAAADI. CDR3 sequence reads: CASRLGEGYQPQHF. In DNA, the CDR3 is TGCGCCAGCAGACTGGGGGAGGGCTATCAGCCCCAGCATTTT.

V is TRBV6-5 and J is TRBJ1-1; possibly TRBD1 for D (5 bases). Deletions cut 6 bases from V and 5 bases from J, with 16 bases between. The CDR3 consists of 14 residues. The germline gives CDR1 MNHEY, CDR2 SVGAGI. CDR3 DNA: TGTGCCAGCAGAGGCCCTGGGGGGGTAACTGAAGCTTTCTTT. This codes for CASRGPGGVTEAFF.